This T cell receptor beta chain was documented in a study of T-cell memory formation after mild COVID-19 (dated by TCRdb to the early 2020s). For the study in its entirety: TCR sequence clusters from the two donors were largely donor specific. In a couple of donors, T-cell clones that expanded and contracted after mild COVID-19 were followed by sequencing TCRalpha and TCRbeta repertoires longitudinally. Two young, previously healthy adult volunteers made up the cohort, one male and one female.

This clonotype was seen a handful of times. The antigen it binds to is not known. No much larger clone is present one base from it, and per-base qualities are unavailable. Ficoll-Paque density gradient centrifugation was used to isolate PBMCs. Trimming costs V 4 bases and J 4 bases, and their ends lie 14 bases apart. CDR1 and CDR2 are read off the germline V gene as MNHEY and SVGEGT. The CDR3 measures 14 amino acids from cysteine to phenylalanine. The only DNA kept is the CDR3, 42 bases in frame from the first base. The study at large found these results: Contracting CD4+ clones were found mainly in CM and EM memory subsets, while CD8+ clones were enriched in EMRA. Only two mild cases were covered in the study, and larger cohorts including severe cases with pre-infection samples were considered necessary. SARS-CoV-2 specificity was not confirmed for the second-wave clones peaking on day 37. Some responding clones were detected in pre-infection memory, which suggested that pre-existing cross-reactive memory T cells had joined the SARS-CoV-2 response. Clones that contracted from day 15 to 85 showed balanced CD4/CD8 phenotypes, whereas a second wave of clones that expanded from day 15 to 37 leaned towards CD4+.

This sample was sequenced with an Illumina NovaSeq 6000. cDNA libraries for TCRalpha and TCRbeta were prepared by 5'RACE using constant-segment primers, with sample barcodes and unique molecular identifiers added. RNA was extracted from every sample with Trizol reagent. Libraries were amplified in two PCR steps, with a second sample barcode and Illumina TruSeq adapters added in the second step. Libraries were sequenced on an Illumina NovaSeq with 2 x 150 bp paired-end reads. The original pipeline was this. Demultiplexing of reads and collapsing into UMI-guided consensus sequences were performed with migec v1.2.7. Using mixcr v2.1.11, the UMI consensuses were aligned to TRA and TRB V and J templates and assembled into clonotypes. Expanded or contracted clonotypes were those called significant by both edgeR and NoisET, with noise models trained on biological replicates. For edgeR calls, the cutoffs were a false discovery rate-adjusted p below 0.01 and a log2 fold-change threshold of 1. As an exploratory analysis of dynamics, max-normalized trajectories of the 1000 most abundant clonotypes were examined by PCA with hierarchical clustering. Separately sequenced CD4+ and CD8+ repertoires were used to assign the CD4 or CD8 phenotype of responding clones. The raw public data were reprocessed by TCRdb itself: fastp quality trimming at Q25, MiXCR clonotype calling, in-frame beta chains only. Each CDR3 protein appears once, grouped with its most common genes and DNA. The V and J calls were not made by the authors but by TCRdb's processing. The sample contains hundreds of thousands of distinct CDR3 sequences, about a fifth of them found a single time. The ten largest clonotypes hold 7.5% to 9.5% of the sample.

The V and J genes are TRBV6-2 or TRBV6-3 and TRBJ2-7; the D element could tentatively be TRBD1 or TRBD2, as 5 bases agree for each. This TCR derives from an adult woman who had mild COVID-19 (a few samples of this study predate the infection). The sample titles of this study are shuffled in the database, so cell type and time point are left out; the donor was told from shared clones. Sequenced sample: PBMCs or a T cell subset sorted from them (not recorded which). CDR3 loop: CASSSGTAPYEQYF. The bases are TGTGCCAGCAGTTCCGGGACGGCCCCTTACGAGCAGTACTTC.